These 11 T cell receptor beta chains came from one sample sequenced in a study of blood T cells in healthy people across ages (dated by TCRdb to the mid-2010s). Libraries were made using 5' RACE. This sample was sequenced with an Illumina HiSeq 2500. A second PCR of roughly 7 to 11 cycles was performed with a sample-barcoded 5' primer and a J-beta primer mix. In-frame beta chains were kept once TCRdb had trimmed the public reads at Q25 with fastp and called clones with MiXCR. Records with the same CDR3 protein are collapsed into one entry carrying the most frequent genes and DNA. The sample includes 650,000 to 800,000 distinct CDR3 sequences, with roughly half observed a single time. Of the sample, 13% is held by the ten largest clones. Sequenced: blood. The receptors derive from an elderly woman in good health.

The V and J genes are TRBV27 and TRBJ2-1; 7 bases match TRBD2. With V trimmed by 5 bases and J by 7 bases, 14 bases remained unmatched. In germline, CDR1 is MNHEY, CDR2 SMNVEV (reference sequence). The CDR3 runs 16 residues. CDR3 bases: TGTGCCAGCAGTAGAGGGGCTAGCGGAGGTATTAATGAGCAGTTCTTC. It is translated as CASSRGASGGINEQFF.

The rearrangement joins TRBV7-7 to TRBJ2-2, with TRBD2 matching over 12 bases. Per germline, CDR1 SSHAT and CDR2 FNYEAQ (reference sequence). Trimming cost V 5 bases and J 4 bases; bases outside gene matches: 5. The CDR3 spans 16 residues. In DNA form, the CDR3 reads TGTGCCAGCAGCCCCCGGACTAGCGGGATCACCGGGGAGCTGTTTTTT. It translates to CASSPRTSGITGELFF.

The CDR3 nucleotides are TGTGCCAGCTCACCCTTTGAGAAGGGGGACTATGGCTACACCTTC. It codes for CASSPFEKGDYGYTF. The rearrangement links TRBV18 to TRBJ1-2; D might be TRBD1 (6 bases). The CDR3 spans 15 residues. The V gene lost 3 bases and the J gene lost 3 bases, with 14 bases spanning the gap. Germline-derived CDR1 and CDR2 are KGHSH and LQKENI.

This clonotype was seen more than once but under ten times. The chain links TRBV28 to TRBJ1-5, with TRBD1 identical over 7 bases. Germline V lookup: CDR1 MDHEN, CDR2 SYDVKM. Losses at the gene ends were 5 bases for V and 4 bases for J; bases not matched to a gene: 8. The CDR3 contains 15 residues. CDR3 loop: CASSRPDRRNQPQHF. CDR3 DNA: TGTGCCAGCAGTCGTCCGGACAGGAGGAATCAGCCCCAGCATTTT.

The table lists this clonotype with a count of one. This may arise from a read error, as a much more abundant clone is one base away. The chain joins TRBV9 to TRBJ2-3; D unresolved. The CDR3 length is 13 residues. Germline V lookup: CDR1 SGDLS, CDR2 YYNGEE. CDR3 protein: CVSSPANTDTQYF. The CDR3 coding sequence is TGTGTCAGCAGCCCCGCTAACACAGATACGCAGTATTTT.

This clonotype was seen many times. V is TRBV14 and J is TRBJ1-6; the D gene is possibly TRBD1 (5 bases). The CDR3 has 14 amino acids. Germline-derived CDR1 and CDR2 are SGHDN and FVKESK. Trimming stripped 1 base from V and 7 bases from J, with 8 bases between. CDR3 sequence reads: CASSQVRGNSPLHF. The DNA for the CDR3 is TGTGCCAGCAGCCAAGTCCGGGGGAATTCACCCCTCCACTTT.

The chain employs TRBV7-2 and TRBJ2-5; TRBD2 might be the D (6 bases). With 2 bases removed from V and 0 bases from J, the gap between germline ends came to 10 bases. This CDR3 spans 15 amino acids. From germline, CDR1 is SGHTA and CDR2 FQGNSA. CDR3 residues: CASSLRGSYQETQYF. The CDR3, as DNA: TGTGCCAGCAGCTTACGGGGGTCGTACCAAGAGACCCAGTACTTC.

This clonotype has only a few counts. This chain connects TRBV7-3 to TRBJ1-1; D gene uncertain. Germline V CDR1 and CDR2: SGHTA, FQGTGA. Trimming shortened V by 8 bases and J by 1 base, and 11 bases separated the two germline ends. CDR3 length equals 13 residues. CDR3 amino acids: CASGKGSNTEAFF. CDR3 DNA sequence: TGTGCCAGCGGTAAGGGATCGAACACTGAAGCTTTCTTT.

V and J are TRBV12-3 or TRBV12-4 and TRBJ1-6; D is perhaps TRBD1 (6 bases). This CDR3 contains 15 residues. Trimming took 9 bases from V and 8 from J, leaving 20 bases between them. The CDR3 protein is CASSKRGHRDSPLHF. The CDR3 DNA sequence: TGTGCCAGTAGCAAACGGGGACATCGGGATTCACCCCTCCACTTT.

The V and J genes are TRBV4-2 and TRBJ2-2, with a tentative D call TRBD1 (5 bases). The CDR3 consists of 15 residues. V shed 1 base and J shed 5 bases, with 11 bases lying between them. Germline CDR1 and CDR2: LGHNA and YNFKEQ. The CDR3 sequence is CASSQVQGWTGELFF. Here the CDR3 DNA reads TGTGCCAGCAGCCAAGTGCAGGGCTGGACCGGGGAGCTGTTTTTT.

The CDR3 sequence is CASSLWGSGTSYNEQFF. DNA of the CDR3: TGTGCCAGCAGTTTATGGGGTAGCGGAACGTCCTACAATGAGCAGTTCTTC. The chain uses TRBV28 and TRBJ2-1; TRBD2 might be the D (6 bases). CDR3 length: 17 amino acids. V shed 0 bases and J shed 1 base, with 13 bases lying between them. Germline assignment: CDR1 MDHEN and CDR2 SYDVKM. Supplemented by reference TRBV28 and TRBJ2-1, the full variable domain reads DVKVTQSSRYLVKRTGEKVFLECVQDMDHENMFWYRQDPGLGLRLIYFSYDVKMKEKGDIPEGYSVSREKKERFSLILESASTNQTSMYLCASSLWGSGTSYNEQFFGPGTRLTVL.